These 11 T cell receptor beta chains were sequenced from one sample in a study of shared clonotypes between healthy human individuals. The table came from immunoSEQ multiplex PCR; TCRdb's copy has only in-frame clones and leaves some out. The sample lists around 2,100,000 clones, approximately 94% occurring once. The naive CD8 fraction comprised CD45RO-negative cells positively selected for CCR7 and excluded terminally differentiated effector memory CD45RA+ cells. The sample comprised naive CD8+ T cells sorted from blood. Receptors originate from a man aged 18 to 35 in good health.

J is TRBJ2-7 and V is TRBV27; a weak D match, TRBD2 (5 bases). With 6 bases removed from V and 3 bases from J, the gap between germline ends came to 18 bases. The germline CDR1 and CDR2 sequences are MNHEY and SMNVEV (reference sequence). The CDR3 sequence is 15 residues long. CDR3 sequence: CASSATGGHRYEQYF. CDR3 nucleotides: TGTGCCAGCAGCGCCACGGGCGGGCATCGCTACGAGCAGTACTTC.

Worth noting for this clone: The sample has other DNA sequences that encode this CDR3 too. The chain carries TRBV27 and TRBJ2-7; 7 positions agree with TRBD1. CDR1 and CDR2 from the germline V gene are MNHEY and SMNVEV (reference sequence). The CDR3 extends over 14 amino acids. The V gene end was trimmed by 6 bases and the J gene end by 3 bases; junction bases not matched to a gene: 8. CDR3 in amino acids: CASRPGQPSYEQYF. As DNA, the CDR3 is TGTGCCAGCAGACCGGGACAGCCTAGCTACGAGCAGTACTTC.

This rearrangement joins TRBV5-4 to TRBJ2-7; D is uncertain. From germline, CDR1 is SGHNT and CDR2 YYREEE (reference sequence). The V and J ends lost 2 bases and 3 bases respectively, with 15 bases between them. The CDR3 is 15 residues long. CDR3 loop: CASSFVAALDYEQYF. The CDR3 coding sequence is TGTGCCAGCAGCTTTGTGGCGGCCTTAGACTACGAGCAGTACTTC. The full variable domain, in which reference TRBV5-4 and TRBJ2-7 provide the parts outside the CDR3, is ETGVTQSPTHLIKTRGQQVTLRCSSQSGHNTVSWYQQALGQGPQFIFQYYREEENGRGNFPPRFSGLQFPNYSSELNVNALELDDSALYLCASSFVAALDYEQYFGPGTRLTVT.

In this sample, this clone turned up once. V is TRBV2 and J is TRBJ2-7, with D perhaps TRBD1 or TRBD2 (5 bases each). V lost 0 bases to trimming and J lost 4 bases, with 13 bases between them. The CDR3 totals 15 residues. Germline loops: CDR1 SNHLY, CDR2 FYNNEI. The CDR3 nucleotides are TGTGCCAGCAGTGAAGCGGTTCCGGGGACGTACGAGCAGTACTTC. This encodes CASSEAVPGTYEQYF.

CDR3 loop: CSVEEERERTYNEQFF. For the CDR3, the DNA is TGCAGCGTTGAAGAGGAGCGGGAGAGGACCTACAATGAGCAGTTCTTC. The V gene is TRBV29-1, the J gene TRBJ2-1, with 8 bases that match TRBD2. Germline V CDR1 and CDR2: SQVTM, ANQGSEA. V was pared by 0 bases and J by 2 bases, with 6 bases of the junction left unmatched. This CDR3 has 16 amino acids.

The chain joins TRBV7-8 to TRBJ1-6, with 7 bases aligning to TRBD1. Germline CDR1 reads SGHVS; CDR2 reads FQNEAQ. With 4 bases clipped from V and 8 bases from J, the junction kept 8 bases outside the gene matches. CDR3 size: 15 residues. Written as DNA, the CDR3 is TGTGCCAGCAGCTCCTTAAACCAGGGGGATTCACCCCTCCACTTT. Translation gives CASSSLNQGDSPLHF.

This chain connects TRBV2 to TRBJ2-5, with D maybe TRBD2 (5 bases). Germline V gene data show CDR1 as SNHLY and CDR2 as FYNNEI. The CDR3 runs 15 residues. V was cut by 4 bases and J by 1 base, with 13 bases left in between. The CDR3 spells CASSGESAAQETQYF. CDR3 DNA sequence: TGTGCCAGCAGTGGGGAGTCGGCGGCCCAAGAGACCCAGTACTTC.

The chain recombines TRBV27 with TRBJ2-7; 10 bases line up with TRBD2. Trimming at V came to 3 bases and at J to 1 base, leaving 6 bases not matched to a gene. CDR3 length equals 16 residues. Looked up from germline, CDR1 is MNHEY and CDR2 is SMNVEV (reference sequence). The CDR3 is CASSFSERGGSYEQYF. CDR3 nucleotide sequence: TGTGCCAGCAGTTTCTCCGAGCGGGGGGGATCCTACGAGCAGTACTTC.

The J gene is TRBJ2-2, the V gene TRBV29-1, with 8 bases that match TRBD2. V gave up 3 bases and J gave up 6 bases; unmatched junction bases: 6. The CDR3 contains 14 residues. Germline V CDR1 and CDR2: SQVTM, ANQGSEA. The chain's CDR3 is CSVDHGRGAGELFF. In DNA, the CDR3 is TGCAGCGTTGATCACGGGAGGGGGGCCGGGGAGCTGTTTTTT.

This chain joins TRBV11-3 and TRBJ2-2; D gene ambiguous. Trimming stripped 1 base from V and 1 base from J, with 4 bases between. Per germline, CDR1 SGHNT and CDR2 YENEEA. This CDR3 region has 14 residues. In nucleotides, the CDR3 is TGTGCCAGCAGCTTAGGAATGAACACCGGGGAGCTGTTTTTT. This translates into CASSLGMNTGELFF.

The J gene is TRBJ1-2, the V gene TRBV4-1; 9 bases are a match to TRBD1. The CDR3 has 14 residues. The ends lost 2 bases at V and 7 bases at J; junction bases unmatched: 5. Germline CDR1 is MGHRA and CDR2 is YSYEKL. The CDR3 sequence: CASSQTLTGGGYTF. DNA for the CDR3: TGCGCCAGCAGCCAAACCTTGACAGGGGGTGGCTACACCTTC.